Given below is one T cell receptor beta chain in context. This clone's antigen is unknown. It has no much larger one-base neighbor in the sample; base qualities were not kept. This sample is drawn from a study of T cells in Graves' hyperthyroidism and ophthalmopathy (dated by TCRdb to the late 2010s). With respect to the entire study: Peripheral blood samples were taken at initial diagnosis, before any treatment was given. The paper describes TCR Vbeta CDR3 sequencing of 140 or so peripheral blood samples, made up of some 42 ophthalmopathy patients, 70 to 80 hyperthyroidism patients and 17 progressor patients. Following sampling, methimazole starting at 30 mg daily was given to hyperthyroidism patients, and high-dose intravenous methylprednisolone was given to ophthalmopathy patients. TCR V-J signatures able to tell the groups apart were searched for in a discovery cohort of approximately 95 patients, of whom over 40 had Graves' ophthalmopathy and roughly 59 had stable Graves' hyperthyroidism. For training and testing, the 100 or so patients in the discovery cohort were randomly divided in a 7:3 ratio. Thyroid tissue and blood T-cell repertoires from roughly 6 Graves' hyperthyroidism patients were also compared in the study. Whether ophthalmopathy could be predicted prospectively was tested in an independent validation cohort made up of about 18 hyperthyroidism patients plus 17 patients who later progressed to ophthalmopathy. Results the study describes overall, beyond this receptor: In cross-validation, a model built on a 13 V-J signature told ophthalmopathy apart from stable hyperthyroidism with 85% to 90% sensitivity and about 81% specificity, and in testing the same model reached 80%/75%. In validation, the model predicted progression to ophthalmopathy with about 71% sensitivity and 72% to 85% specificity, a median of 6.5 months before onset. Most expanded thyroid clonotypes (frequency above 0.001) were also detected in blood, suggesting blood repertoires may reflect thyroid immune responses. No statistical method was used to fix the sample size in advance, and group allocation was not hidden from the investigators.

A patient counted as having stable Graves' hyperthyroidism if no progression to ophthalmopathy occurred over 18 months of follow-up. Hyperthyroidism patients were newly diagnosed, had a disease duration of under 2 months, and were aged 18 to 65 years. Any patient with an uncontrolled infection, another autoimmune disease, pregnancy or lactation was excluded. Diagnoses were established on the basis of clinical symptoms, serum thyroxine and TRAb, thyroid ultrasound, and orbital computed tomography. PBMCs were separated from over 9 ml of fresh peripheral blood using Ficoll-Paque density gradient centrifugation. Total RNA was extracted with Trizol reagent, and quality was checked on an Agilent 2100 Bioanalyzer. V is shortened by 8 bases, J by 0 bases, and the region joining them spans 10 bases. The CDR3 has 12 amino acids, counting the end cysteine and phenylalanine. The read is trimmed to its CDR3 DNA, 36 bases read in frame from base 1. For CDR1 and CDR2, the germline V gene lists SQVTM and ANQGSEA.

The TCR beta CDR3 regions were amplified from RNA transcripts. For the first round of RT-PCR on the TCR CDR3, the HTBI primer set was used together with the Qiagen OneStep RT-PCR kit. A second multiplex PCR round built the libraries, followed by size selection and purification. The libraries were sequenced on an Illumina HiSeq2000 using paired-end 100 bp reads. The original pipeline was this. Raw data were processed with SOAPnuke, discarding reads with adapters, uncalled bases, mean Phred below 15, or no exact constant-primer or identifier match. High-quality paired reads were merged using COPE v1.2.5, and each unique nucleotide sequence was defined as a clonotype. Clonotypes were aligned to IMGT TRBV, TRBD and TRBJ reference segments using MiTCR v1.1. The analysis included only V-J combinations with a frequency above 0.0001, which together covered roughly 99% of the repertoires. The TCS score was defined as the ratio of F50 (clonal expansion) to E x V (chaos), calculated using BLOSUM62-based TCRdist between CDR3 peptides within each V-J. Welch's t-statistics and random forest reduced 500 to 650 V-J features to some 14, which were used in a naive Bayes classifier (R e1071). Thyroid-blood repertoire similarity was quantified with the Morisita-Horn index. TCRdb passed the public sequencing reads through fastp at Q25 and MiXCR, retaining productive beta sequences. Duplicate CDR3 protein sequences are folded into a single record with the most common DNA and genes. The V and J calls reflect TCRdb's pipeline rather than the authors' work. This sample lists around 800,000 distinct CDR3 sequences; 35% to 45% were detected once. 8.9% of the sample is held by the ten biggest clonotypes.

The rearranged chain carries TRBV29-1 and TRBJ1-1, with the D gene too uncertain to name. Sequencing input: blood. This receptor was obtained from a man between 18 and 35 years old with Graves' hyperthyroidism. In nucleotide form, the sequence is TGCAGCTTCGGACCGATGAACACTGAAGCTTTCTTT. It codes for CSFGPMNTEAFF.